This T cell receptor (beta chain) was observed in a study of cytomegalovirus exposure and HLA in healthy donors. On this clone itself: The antigen remains undetermined.

This CDR3 comprises 14 residues. Germline CDR1 is SGHTA and CDR2 is FQGNSA. V gave up 3 bases and J gave up 8 bases; unmatched junction bases: 3. PCR amplification relied on 60 Vbeta primers (plus 13 Jbeta primers). TCRdb keeps only in-frame clones here, not all; method: immunoSEQ multiplex PCR. Of 150,000 or so clones in the sample, roughly 85% were seen once. Overall study findings and caveats: Later analysis suggested links between common viral pathogens and several top significant clusters. Whilst most TCR sequences proved rare, a subset of public TCRs occurred across many donors. Because they were indistinguishable, some V segments, including TRBV6-2 and TRBV6-3, were excluded. The classifier reportedly diagnosed cytomegalovirus status with high sensitivity and specificity.

Sequencing was done on a sample of PBMCs. The chain combines TRBV7-2 with TRBJ2-3; 12 nucleotides line up with TRBD2. This TCR derives from a man aged 25 to 40 in good health and CMV-seronegative. CDR3 bases: TGTGCCAGCAGCTTCGAGACTAGCGGGAGTACGCAGTATTTT. Translation gives CASSFETSGSTQYF.